This TCR beta chain was captured in a study of T cell repertoires in cytomegalovirus infection. Study overall: Indications of both CMV infection and matching HLA type were provided by public TCR beta signatures.

This clonotype was recorded a few times. At one end, the junction sequence differs from germline, possibly due to a read error. The CDR3 is 14 amino acids. Looked up from germline, CDR1 is SGHNT and CDR2 is YYREEE (reference sequence). TCRdb reanalysed the reads using MiXCR and keeps one entry per CDR3 protein. The profile shows some 600,000 distinct CDR3 sequences, 20% to 25% of them singletons. The sequenced sample consisted of CD8+ T cells from PBMCs. The V call is TRBV5-4, the J call TRBJ1-1; D ambiguous. This TCR was recovered from a human donor in good health (CMV status not recorded). Some clones in this sample may be carry-over from other donors' samples. The CDR3 DNA reads TGTGCCAGCAGCCAAAGCCTCTCGAACGCTGAAGCTTTCTTT. Amino acids: CASSQSLSNAEAFF.